The 3 T cell receptor beta chains below all came from one sample that was sequenced in a study of T cells after yellow fever vaccination. A single record per CDR3 protein comes from TCRdb applying MiXCR to the 5' RACE reads. The repertoire holds some 240,000 distinct CDR3 sequences, with about 3% as singletons. Source: CD4+ T cells sorted from PBMCs, taken 10 days after the yellow fever booster vaccination. These receptors all stem from a man younger than 35 who received the YFV17D yellow fever vaccine.

This clonotype was observed many times. The V gene is TRBV11-3, the J gene TRBJ2-7, with 8 bases fitting TRBD1. The J segment lost 6 bases and the V segment lost 9 bases, leaving 4 bases of the junction unmatched. CDR1 is SGHNT and CDR2 is YENEEA in the germline V gene. The CDR3 spans 11 residues. The CDR3 coding sequence is TGTGCCAGACTTGACAGGGGCGAGCAGTACGTC. Encoded protein: CARLDRGEQYV.

Many counts were recorded for this clonotype. V gene TRBV18 combines with J gene TRBJ1-5; 7 bases match TRBD1. V trimming: 4 bases; J trimming: 5 bases; junction bases outside the gene matches: 5. This CDR3 is built from 14 residues. Germline-derived CDR1 and CDR2 are KGHSH and LQKENI. CDR3 sequence: CASSQQGKDQPQHF. The CDR3 bases are TGTGCCAGCTCACAACAGGGGAAGGATCAGCCCCAGCATTTT.

The chain combines TRBV14 with TRBJ1-4; D is undetermined. Trimming cost V 4 bases and J 7 bases, with 13 bases left between them. This CDR3 has 14 amino acids. Germline CDR1 and CDR2: SGHDN and FVKESK. The CDR3 DNA follows: TGTGCCAGCAGCCCGCTCTCGGGTGGTGAAAAACTGTTTTTT. Residues: CASSPLSGGEKLFF.